Following are 20 T cell receptor beta chains from one sample sequenced in a study of early T cells in non-severe SARS-CoV-2 infection. From the 5' RACE reads, TCRdb called clonotypes with MiXCR, one entry per CDR3 protein. The sample includes over 45,000 distinct CDR3 sequences, roughly a tenth seen only once; the top ten take 5.5% to 7%. Specimen: whole blood. These receptors were obtained from an adult who was a healthcare worker with PCR-confirmed SARS-CoV-2 infection or an uninfected control (not recorded which).

Turning to this clonotype: One end of the junction varies from germline; a read error may be responsible. V is TRBV6-6 and J is TRBJ2-4, with TRBD2 matching over 7 bases. CDR1 is MNHNY, CDR2 SVGAGI, per germline (reference sequence). The CDR3 totals 11 residues. CDR3 region: CASSYSGLLSF. The DNA of the CDR3 is TGTGCCAGCAGTTACTCGGGACTACTCAGCTTC.

This clonotype has just a few counts. The gene calls are TRBV12-1 and TRBJ2-4; TRBD2 is the table's D call and was not checked against the DNA. TRBV12-1 is given as a pseudogene. The CDR3 totals 19 residues. DNA of the CDR3: TGTGCCAGCAGCTTTGGCAATCCTCGGGAGTTCCTAGCCAAAAACATTCAGTACTTC. Translated: CASSFGNPREFLAKNIQYF.

This clonotype was observed many times. The chain has TRBV6-2 or TRBV6-3 and TRBJ1-2, with 8 bases matching TRBD1. The CDR3 runs 16 residues. V shed 6 bases and J 2 bases; nucleotides not matched to a gene: 11. CDR1 and CDR2 (germline): MNHEY, SVGEGT. CDR3: CASRTTGVAENYGYTF. The DNA for the CDR3 is TGTGCCAGCAGAACGACAGGGGTCGCCGAAAACTATGGCTACACCTTC.

This clonotype has only a few counts. The germline gene is not matched at one end of the junction; a read error may be the cause. The rearrangement joins TRBV20-1 to TRBJ2-2; 7 bases are shared with TRBD2. The length of the CDR3 is 14 residues. Germline V gene data show CDR1 as DFQATT and CDR2 as SNEGSKA (reference sequence). CDR3 sequence (DNA): TGCAGTGCCCCCCAGCGGGACCTCACCGAGGAGCTGTTTTTT. Its protein is CSAPQRDLTEELFF.

The rearrangement links TRBV5-1 to TRBJ2-7, with 8 bases that match TRBD1. The germline V gene encodes CDR1 SGHRS and CDR2 YFSETQ. V was clipped by 0 bases and J by 5 bases; unmatched bases: 7. The CDR3 totals 15 residues. The CDR3 sequence is CASSLVSQGADEQYF. Written as DNA, the CDR3 is TGCGCCAGCAGCTTGGTCAGTCAGGGGGCGGACGAGCAGTACTTC.

The chain has TRBV7-8 and TRBJ2-7; D is unclear. CDR1 and CDR2 from the germline V gene are SGHVS and FQNEAQ. The CDR3 consists of 13 residues. Trimming cost V 0 bases and J 2 bases, with 5 bases left between them. The CDR3 DNA is TGTGCCAGCAGCTTAGCACGGGCCTACGAGCAGTACTTC. It yields the protein CASSLARAYEQYF.

This clonotype has at least ten counts. The chain is built from TRBV7-9 and TRBJ1-1, with unresolved D. Germline V gene sequence: CDR1 SEHNR, CDR2 FQNEAQ (reference sequence). The CDR3 loop spans 14 amino acids. Trimming cost V 1 base and J 6 bases, with 12 bases left between them. CDR3 sequence reads: CASSLGPGSSEAFF. CDR3 nucleotides: TGTGCCAGCAGCTTAGGTCCGGGAAGCTCTGAAGCTTTCTTT.

This chain links TRBV6-2 or TRBV6-3 with TRBJ1-2, with D unresolved. V gave up 6 bases and J gave up 2 bases, with 7 bases separating them. Germline V lookup: CDR1 MNHEY, CDR2 SVGEGT. This CDR3 region has 12 residues. CDR3 sequence: CASRYDNYGYTF. The CDR3 coding sequence is TGTGCCAGCAGATATGACAACTATGGCTACACCTTC.

This clonotype was observed at least ten times. This chain joins TRBV27 and TRBJ2-2; D not certain. V was cut by 0 bases and J by 6 bases, with 5 bases left in between. CDR3 size: 13 residues. Germline V CDR1 and CDR2: MNHEY, SMNVEV (reference sequence). This CDR3 is CASSLSIAGELFF. The CDR3 region has the DNA TGTGCCAGCAGTTTATCGATCGCCGGGGAGCTGTTTTTT.

This clonotype has at least ten counts. This rearrangement joins TRBV12-3 or TRBV12-4 to TRBJ2-3, with D unresolved. V lost 6 bases, J lost 4 bases, and 14 bases lay in between. The CDR3 consists of 14 residues. The CDR3 loop reads CASSRTLTSDTQYF. The CDR3 DNA reads as TGTGCCAGCAGCCGGACCTTGACATCAGATACGCAGTATTTT.

The chain has TRBV30 and TRBJ2-1, with 7 bases aligning to TRBD1. V lost 4 bases to trimming and J lost 9 bases; unmatched junction nucleotides: 9. CDR3 length equals 13 residues. Per the germline V gene, CDR1 is GTSNPN and CDR2 is SVGIG (reference sequence). The CDR3, as DNA: TGTGCCTGGACCCTGGACAGGATTGGTGAGCAGTTCTTC. Translating gives CAWTLDRIGEQFF.

This clonotype was observed many times. The chain couples TRBV6-2 or TRBV6-3 to TRBJ2-2, with 7 bases aligning to TRBD1. J was trimmed by 8 bases and V by 3 bases; bases with no gene match: 6. Germline V gene lookup returns CDR1 MNHEY and CDR2 SVGEGT. The CDR3 is 14 residues long. The CDR3 coding sequence is TGTGCCAGCAGTTATCAAGACAGGGCTGGGGAGCTGTTTTTT. Protein product: CASSYQDRAGELFF.

This clonotype was counted many times. J is TRBJ1-5 and V is TRBV18; no reliable D call. The CDR3 consists of 14 residues. Trimming took off 4 bases at V and 0 bases at J, with 7 bases between the two ends. Germline loops: CDR1 KGHSH, CDR2 LQKENI. The DNA of the CDR3 is TGTGCCAGCTCACTCCTGAATAGCAATCAGCCCCAGCATTTT. Translated: CASSLLNSNQPQHF. Together with reference TRBV18 and TRBJ1-5, the CDR3 gives the full variable domain: NAGVMQNPRHLVRRRGQEARLRCSPMKGHSHVYWYRQLPEEGLKFMVYLQKENIIDESGMPKERFSAEFPKEGPSILRIQQVVRGDSAAYFCASSLLNSNQPQHFGDGTRLSIL.

This chain uses TRBV5-6 with TRBJ2-7, with 10 bases aligning to TRBD2. V trimming: 3 bases; J trimming: 4 bases; junction bases outside the gene matches: 1. The germline V gene has CDR1 SGHDT and CDR2 YYEEEE. CDR3 length equals 13 residues. The CDR3 DNA sequence: TGTGCCAGCAGCTCTAGCGGGAGATACGAGCAGTACTTC. It is translated as CASSSSGRYEQYF.

This clonotype was observed at least ten times. The gene calls are TRBV4-2 and TRBJ1-5; D unresolved. The V gene lost 5 bases and the J gene lost 3 bases, with 5 bases spanning the gap. The CDR3 extends over 12 amino acids. Per the germline V gene, CDR1 is LGHNA and CDR2 is YNFKEQ. CDR3 bases: TGTGCCAGCAGCGGAGACAATCAGCCCCAGCATTTT. The encoded protein is CASSGDNQPQHF.

This clonotype occurred many times. V and J are TRBV2 and TRBJ1-1; perhaps TRBD1 as D (5 bases). Trimming removed 3 bases at V and 1 base at J, with 6 bases between. The germline CDR1 and CDR2 sequences are SNHLY and FYNNEI. The CDR3 loop spans 13 amino acids. The CDR3 DNA follows: TGTGCCAGCAGTGAGGGGGGGAACACTGAAGCTTTCTTT. It yields the protein CASSEGGNTEAFF.

This clonotype was detected ten times or more. V is TRBV2 and J is TRBJ1-1; no definite D call. V dropped 3 bases and J dropped 6 bases, with 11 bases sitting between them. The CDR3 is 13 amino acids. Germline assignment: CDR1 SNHLY and CDR2 FYNNEI. CDR3 in amino acids: CASSDEAESEAFF. The CDR3 region has the DNA TGTGCCAGCAGTGATGAGGCTGAGTCTGAAGCTTTCTTT.

This clonotype was observed a few times. The chain has TRBV4-3 and TRBJ2-3; D remains ambiguous. This CDR3 region has 16 residues. Germline V gives CDR1 LGHNA, CDR2 YSLEER. V was clipped by 0 bases and J by 1 base, with 11 bases between them. The CDR3 nucleotides read TGCGCCAGCAGCCAAGATGCCCTGCTGGGCACAGATACGCAGTATTTT. This gives the protein CASSQDALLGTDTQYF.

This clonotype has more than one count but fewer than ten. V and J are TRBV2 and TRBJ2-7, with a possible D match to TRBD2 (6 bases). Germline V gene lookup returns CDR1 SNHLY and CDR2 FYNNEI. This CDR3 is built from 12 residues. The V and J ends lost 6 bases and 6 bases respectively, with 12 bases between them. The CDR3: CASRYAGTEQYF. The CDR3 region has the DNA TGTGCCAGCAGGTATGCGGGAACCGAGCAGTACTTC.

This clonotype appeared many times. This chain links TRBV5-4 with TRBJ2-3; D not resolved. The CDR3 covers 12 residues. Per germline, CDR1 SGHNT and CDR2 YYREEE (reference sequence). The V and J ends lost 2 bases and 3 bases respectively, with 4 bases between them. CDR3 in amino acids: CASSFGTDTQYF. The CDR3 nucleotides are TGTGCCAGCAGCTTTGGAACAGATACGCAGTATTTT.